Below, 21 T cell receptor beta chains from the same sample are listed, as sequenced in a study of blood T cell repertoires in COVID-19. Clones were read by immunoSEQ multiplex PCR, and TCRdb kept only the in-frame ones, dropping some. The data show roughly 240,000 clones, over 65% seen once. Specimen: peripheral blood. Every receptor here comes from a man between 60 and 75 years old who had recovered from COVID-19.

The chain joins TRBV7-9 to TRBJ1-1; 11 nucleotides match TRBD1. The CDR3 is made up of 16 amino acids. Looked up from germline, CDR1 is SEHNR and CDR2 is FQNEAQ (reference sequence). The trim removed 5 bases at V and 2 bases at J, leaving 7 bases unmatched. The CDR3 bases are TGTGCCAGCAGCCGACGCGGGACAGGGGGAAACACTGAAGCTTTCTTT. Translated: CASSRRGTGGNTEAFF.

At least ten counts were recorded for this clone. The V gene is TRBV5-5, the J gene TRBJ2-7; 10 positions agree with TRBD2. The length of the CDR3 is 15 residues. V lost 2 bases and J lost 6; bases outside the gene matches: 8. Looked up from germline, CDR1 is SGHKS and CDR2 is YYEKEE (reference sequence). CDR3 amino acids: CASSFSASGSLEQYF. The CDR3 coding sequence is TGTGCCAGCAGCTTTAGCGCTAGCGGGAGCCTCGAGCAGTACTTC.

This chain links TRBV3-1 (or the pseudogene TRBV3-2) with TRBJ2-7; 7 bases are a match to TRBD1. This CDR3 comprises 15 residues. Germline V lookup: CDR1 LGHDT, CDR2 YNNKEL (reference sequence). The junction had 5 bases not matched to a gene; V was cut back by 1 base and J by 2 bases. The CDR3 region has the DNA TGTGCCAGCAGCCAAGGAGGGACAGCGACCTACGAGCAGTACTTC. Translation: CASSQGGTATYEQYF.

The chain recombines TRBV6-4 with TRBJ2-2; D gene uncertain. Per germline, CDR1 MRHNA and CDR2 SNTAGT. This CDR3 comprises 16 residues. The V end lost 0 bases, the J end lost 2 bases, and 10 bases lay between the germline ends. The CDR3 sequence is CASSDSFQTNTGELFF. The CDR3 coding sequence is TGTGCCAGCAGTGACTCTTTCCAGACTAACACCGGGGAGCTGTTTTTT.

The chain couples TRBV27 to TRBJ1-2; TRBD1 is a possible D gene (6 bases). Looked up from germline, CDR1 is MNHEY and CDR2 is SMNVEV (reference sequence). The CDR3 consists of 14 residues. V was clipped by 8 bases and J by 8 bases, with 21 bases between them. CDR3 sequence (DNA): TGTGCCAGCGGGGGGGCCGGGACGGGGAGGGGCTACACCTTC. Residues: CASGGAGTGRGYTF.

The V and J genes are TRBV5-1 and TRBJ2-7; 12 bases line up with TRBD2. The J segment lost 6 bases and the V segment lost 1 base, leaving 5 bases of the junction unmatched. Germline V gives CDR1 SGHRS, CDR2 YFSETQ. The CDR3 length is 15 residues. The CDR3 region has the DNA TGCGCCAGCAGCTTGCGGCTAGCGGGAGGGCCCGAGCAGTACTTC. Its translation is CASSLRLAGGPEQYF.

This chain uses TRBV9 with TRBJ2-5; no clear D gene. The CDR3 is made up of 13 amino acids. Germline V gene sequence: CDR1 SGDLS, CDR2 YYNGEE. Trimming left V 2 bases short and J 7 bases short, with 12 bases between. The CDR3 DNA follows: TGTGCCAGCAGCGTTGAACCTTCGGTGACCCAGTACTTC. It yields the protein CASSVEPSVTQYF.

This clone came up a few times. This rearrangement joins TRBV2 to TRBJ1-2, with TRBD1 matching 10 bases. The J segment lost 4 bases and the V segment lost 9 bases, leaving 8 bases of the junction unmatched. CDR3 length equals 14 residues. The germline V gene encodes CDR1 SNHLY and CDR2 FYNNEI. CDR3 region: CASGTGEKSYGYTF. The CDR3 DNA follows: TGTGCCAGTGGGACAGGGGAAAAATCCTATGGCTACACCTTC.

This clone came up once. CDR3 residues: CASSIRRGDTIYF. CDR3 nucleotides: TGTGCCAGTAGTATCCGGCGGGGGGACACCATATATTTT. This sequence joins TRBV19 and TRBJ1-3; possibly TRBD1 for D (5 bases). CDR3 length: 13 residues. The V gene lost 3 bases and the J gene lost 8 bases, with 11 bases spanning the gap. CDR1 and CDR2 from the germline V gene are LNHDA and SQIVND (reference sequence). Filled out from reference TRBV19 and TRBJ1-3, the complete variable domain reads DGGITQSPKYLFRKEGQNVTLSCEQNLNHDAMYWYRQDPGQGLRLIYYSQIVNDFQKGDIAEGYSVSREKKESFPLTVTSAQKNPTAFYLCASSIRRGDTIYFGEGSWLTVV.

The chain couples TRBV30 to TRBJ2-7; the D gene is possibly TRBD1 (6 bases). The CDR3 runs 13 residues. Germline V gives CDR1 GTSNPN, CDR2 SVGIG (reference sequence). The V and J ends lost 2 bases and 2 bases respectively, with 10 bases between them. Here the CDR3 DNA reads TGTGCCTGGAGTCAGGGGCTCGCCTACGAGCAGTACTTC. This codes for CAWSQGLAYEQYF.

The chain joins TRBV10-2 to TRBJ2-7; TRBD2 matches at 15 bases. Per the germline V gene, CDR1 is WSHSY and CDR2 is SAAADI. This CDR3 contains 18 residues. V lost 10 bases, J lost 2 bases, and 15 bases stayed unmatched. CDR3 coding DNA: TGCGCCATCTCCCACGGACTAGCGGGAGGGGACCCTCCCTACGAGCAGTACTTC. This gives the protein CAISHGLAGGDPPYEQYF.

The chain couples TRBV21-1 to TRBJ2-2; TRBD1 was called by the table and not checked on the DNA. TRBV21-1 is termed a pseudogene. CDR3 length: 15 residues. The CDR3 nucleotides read TGTGCCAGCAGCAAAAACGGGGACAGGGGCGGGGAGCTGTTTTTT. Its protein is CASSKNGDRGGELFF.

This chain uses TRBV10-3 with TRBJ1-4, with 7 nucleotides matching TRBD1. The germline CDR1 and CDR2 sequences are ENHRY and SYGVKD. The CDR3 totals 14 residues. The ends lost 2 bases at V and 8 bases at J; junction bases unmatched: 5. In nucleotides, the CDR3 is TGTGCCATCAGTGAGGGACAGGCGGGGGAAAAACTGTTTTTT. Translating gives CAISEGQAGEKLFF.

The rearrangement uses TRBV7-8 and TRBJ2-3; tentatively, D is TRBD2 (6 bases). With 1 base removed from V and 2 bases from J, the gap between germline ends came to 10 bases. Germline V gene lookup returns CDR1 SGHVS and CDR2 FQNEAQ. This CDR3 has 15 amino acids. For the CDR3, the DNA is TGTGCCAGCAGCTTAGTAAGGCGGGACACAGATACGCAGTATTTT. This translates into CASSLVRRDTDTQYF.

CDR3 sequence (DNA): TGCAGCCCTCCAGGGGCCCGCGGACTAGCGGGAGGGACAGATACGCAGTATTTT. Amino acid sequence: CSPPGARGLAGGTDTQYF. This sequence joins TRBV29-1 and TRBJ2-3; 15 bases are shared with TRBD2. The junction had 15 bases not matched to a gene; V was cut back by 8 bases and J by 3 bases. The V gene's germline CDR1 is SQVTM and CDR2 ANQGSEA. The CDR3 has 18 residues.

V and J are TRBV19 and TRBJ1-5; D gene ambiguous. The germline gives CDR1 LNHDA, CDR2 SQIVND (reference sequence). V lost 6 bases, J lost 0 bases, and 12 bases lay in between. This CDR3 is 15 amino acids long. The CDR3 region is CASSRSGNSNQPQHF. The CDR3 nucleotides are TGTGCCAGTAGCCGGTCGGGGAATAGCAATCAGCCCCAGCATTTT.

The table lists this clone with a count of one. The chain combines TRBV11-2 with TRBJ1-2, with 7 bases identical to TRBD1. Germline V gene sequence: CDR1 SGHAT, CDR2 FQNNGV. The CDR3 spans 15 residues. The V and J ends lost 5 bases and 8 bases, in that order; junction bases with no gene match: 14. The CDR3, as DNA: TGTGCCAGCAGCGTTACAGGGGCCCGCCAGGAAGGCTACACCTTC. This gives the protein CASSVTGARQEGYTF.

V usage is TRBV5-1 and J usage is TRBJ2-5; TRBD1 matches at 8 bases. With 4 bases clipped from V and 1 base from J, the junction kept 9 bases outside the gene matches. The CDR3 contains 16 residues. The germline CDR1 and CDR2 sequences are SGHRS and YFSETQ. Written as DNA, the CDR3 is TGCGCCAGCAGCCTCGGACAGGGCATCTCCCAAGAGACCCAGTACTTC. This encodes CASSLGQGISQETQYF.

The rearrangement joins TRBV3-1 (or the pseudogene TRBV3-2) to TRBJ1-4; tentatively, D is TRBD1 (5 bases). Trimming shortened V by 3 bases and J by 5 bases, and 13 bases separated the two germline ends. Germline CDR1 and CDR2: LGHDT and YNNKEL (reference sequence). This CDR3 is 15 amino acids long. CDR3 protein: CASSQTRGGNEKLFF. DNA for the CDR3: TGTGCCAGCAGCCAGACCCGGGGGGGGAATGAAAAACTGTTTTTT.

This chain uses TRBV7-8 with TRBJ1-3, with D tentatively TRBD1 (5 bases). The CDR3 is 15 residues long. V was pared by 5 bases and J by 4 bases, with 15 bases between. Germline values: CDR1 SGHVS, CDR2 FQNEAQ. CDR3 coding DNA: TGTGCCAGCAGCCAAAGTAGGGGATCCGGAAACACCATATATTTT. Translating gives CASSQSRGSGNTIYF.

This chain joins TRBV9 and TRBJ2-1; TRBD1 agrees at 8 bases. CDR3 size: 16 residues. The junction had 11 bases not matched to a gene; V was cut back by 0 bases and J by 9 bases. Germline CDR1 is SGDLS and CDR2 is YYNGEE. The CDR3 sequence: CASSVDGRGRLGEQFF. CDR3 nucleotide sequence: TGTGCCAGCAGCGTAGATGGCAGGGGGCGTTTAGGTGAGCAGTTCTTC.